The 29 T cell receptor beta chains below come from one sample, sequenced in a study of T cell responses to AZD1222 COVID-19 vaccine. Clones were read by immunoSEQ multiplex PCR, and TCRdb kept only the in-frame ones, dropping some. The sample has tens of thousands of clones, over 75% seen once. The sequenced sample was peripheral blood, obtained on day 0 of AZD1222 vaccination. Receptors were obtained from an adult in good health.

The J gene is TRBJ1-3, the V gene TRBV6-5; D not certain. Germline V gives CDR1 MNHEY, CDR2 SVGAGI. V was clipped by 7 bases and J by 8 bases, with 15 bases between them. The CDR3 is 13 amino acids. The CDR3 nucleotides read TGTGCCAGCACTCCACCCCCGGGTGACACCATATATTTT. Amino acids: CASTPPPGDTIYF.

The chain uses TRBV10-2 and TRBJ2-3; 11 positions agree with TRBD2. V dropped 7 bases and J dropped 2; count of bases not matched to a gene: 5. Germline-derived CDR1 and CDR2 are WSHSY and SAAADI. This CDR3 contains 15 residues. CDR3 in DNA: TGCGCCAGCATGGTAGCGGGGGGGATCACAGATACGCAGTATTTT. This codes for CASMVAGGITDTQYF.

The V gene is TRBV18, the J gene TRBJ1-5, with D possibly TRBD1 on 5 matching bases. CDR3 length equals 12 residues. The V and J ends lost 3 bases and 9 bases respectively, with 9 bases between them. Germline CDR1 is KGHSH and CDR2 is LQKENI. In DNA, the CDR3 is TGTGCCAGCTCACCGGCCGGGGCGCCCCAGCATTTT. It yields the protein CASSPAGAPQHF.

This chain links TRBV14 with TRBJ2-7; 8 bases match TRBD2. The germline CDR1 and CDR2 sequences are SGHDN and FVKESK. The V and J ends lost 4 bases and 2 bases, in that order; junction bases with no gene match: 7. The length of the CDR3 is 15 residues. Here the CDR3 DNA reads TGTGCCAGCAGCCGAATGAGCGGGGGCACCTACGAGCAGTACTTC. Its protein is CASSRMSGGTYEQYF.

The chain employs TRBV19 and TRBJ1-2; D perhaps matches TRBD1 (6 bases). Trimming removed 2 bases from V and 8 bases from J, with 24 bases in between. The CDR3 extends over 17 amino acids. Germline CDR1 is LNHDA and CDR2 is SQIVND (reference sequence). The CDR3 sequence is CASSILGGPRVGSGYTF. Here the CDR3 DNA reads TGTGCCAGTAGTATACTTGGGGGGCCGAGGGTCGGGAGCGGCTACACCTTC.

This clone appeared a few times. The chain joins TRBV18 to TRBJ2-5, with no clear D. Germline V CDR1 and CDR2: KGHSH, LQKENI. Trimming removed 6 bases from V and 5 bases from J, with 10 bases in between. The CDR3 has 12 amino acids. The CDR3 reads CASSSGGETQYF. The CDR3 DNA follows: TGTGCCAGCTCCTCAGGCGGCGAGACCCAGTACTTC.

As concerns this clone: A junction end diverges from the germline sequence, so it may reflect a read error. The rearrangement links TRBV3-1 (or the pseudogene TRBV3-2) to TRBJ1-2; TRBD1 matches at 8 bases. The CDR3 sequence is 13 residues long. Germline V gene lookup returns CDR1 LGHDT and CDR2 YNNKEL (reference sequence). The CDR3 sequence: CASSQGQASYAVF. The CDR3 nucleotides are TGTGCCAGCAGCCAGGGACAGGCTTCCTATGCAGTCTTC.

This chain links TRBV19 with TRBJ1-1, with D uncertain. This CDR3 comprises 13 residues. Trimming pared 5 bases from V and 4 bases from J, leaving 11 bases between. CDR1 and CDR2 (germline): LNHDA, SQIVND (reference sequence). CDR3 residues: CASSARRSTEAFF. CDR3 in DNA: TGTGCCAGTAGTGCACGTAGGTCCACTGAAGCTTTCTTT.

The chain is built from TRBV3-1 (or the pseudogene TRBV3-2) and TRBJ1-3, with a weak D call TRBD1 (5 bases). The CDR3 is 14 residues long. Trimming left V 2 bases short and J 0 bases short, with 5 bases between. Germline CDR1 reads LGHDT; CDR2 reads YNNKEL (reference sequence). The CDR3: CASSQRGSGNTIYF. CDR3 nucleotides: TGTGCCAGCAGCCAAAGGGGCTCTGGAAACACCATATATTTT.

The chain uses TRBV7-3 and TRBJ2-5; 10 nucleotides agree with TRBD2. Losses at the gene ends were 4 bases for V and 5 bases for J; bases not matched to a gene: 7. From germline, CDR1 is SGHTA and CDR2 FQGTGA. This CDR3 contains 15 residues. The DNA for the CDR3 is TGTGCCAGCAGCTCCTCCGGGACTAGCGTGGAGACCCAGTACTTC. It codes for CASSSSGTSVETQYF.

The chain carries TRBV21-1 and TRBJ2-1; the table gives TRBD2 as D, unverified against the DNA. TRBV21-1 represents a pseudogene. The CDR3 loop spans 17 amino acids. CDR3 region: CASSGKPGLLVRDEQFF. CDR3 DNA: TGTGCCAGCAGCGGAAAACCGGGACTTCTAGTGCGGGATGAGCAGTTCTTC.

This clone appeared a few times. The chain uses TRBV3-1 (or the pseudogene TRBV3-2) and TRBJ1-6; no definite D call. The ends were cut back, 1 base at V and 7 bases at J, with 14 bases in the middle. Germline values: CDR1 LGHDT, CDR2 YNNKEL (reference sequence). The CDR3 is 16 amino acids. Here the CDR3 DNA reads TGTGCCAGCAGCCAAGGGGCCCCCGGTGGAAATTCACCCCTCCACTTT. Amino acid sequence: CASSQGAPGGNSPLHF.

The CDR3 DNA sequence: TGTGCCAGTAGCCACTCCGGGACAGGGGGGGAAGTTAAGCAGTTCTTC. It codes for CASSHSGTGGEVKQFF. The chain employs TRBV19 and TRBJ2-1; 11 nucleotides line up with TRBD1. Trimming cost V 6 bases and J 11 bases; bases outside gene matches: 15. The germline CDR1 and CDR2 sequences are LNHDA and SQIVND (reference sequence). CDR3 length equals 16 residues.

The CDR3 spells CASSDRYKNTF. CDR3 DNA sequence: TGTGCCAGCAGCGACAGGTATAAGAACACCTTC. This rearrangement joins TRBV28 to TRBJ1-2, with D possibly being TRBD1 (6 bases). V gave up 6 bases and J gave up 12 bases, with 14 bases separating them. The CDR3 is made up of 11 amino acids. From germline, CDR1 is MDHEN and CDR2 SYDVKM.

The CDR3, as DNA: TGTGCCAGCACCTGGGACCCGAATCAGCCCCAGCATTTT. Its protein is CASTWDPNQPQHF. The rearrangement uses TRBV5-5 and TRBJ1-5; maybe TRBD1 (5 bases). Trimming removed 6 bases from V and 4 bases from J, with 11 bases in between. The germline gives CDR1 SGHKS, CDR2 YYEKEE (reference sequence). This CDR3 spans 13 amino acids.

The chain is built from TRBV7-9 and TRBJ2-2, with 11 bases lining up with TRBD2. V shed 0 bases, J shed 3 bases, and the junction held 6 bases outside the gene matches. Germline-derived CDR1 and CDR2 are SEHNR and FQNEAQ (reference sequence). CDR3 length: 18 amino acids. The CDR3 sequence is CASSLAATSGAYTGELFF. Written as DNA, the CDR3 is TGTGCCAGCAGCTTAGCGGCGACTAGCGGGGCGTACACCGGGGAGCTGTTTTTT.

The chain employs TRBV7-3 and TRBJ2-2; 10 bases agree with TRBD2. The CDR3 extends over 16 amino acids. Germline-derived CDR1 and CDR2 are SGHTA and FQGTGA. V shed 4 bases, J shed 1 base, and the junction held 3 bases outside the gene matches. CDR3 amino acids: CASSYRTSGNTGELFF. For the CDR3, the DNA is TGTGCCAGCAGCTATAGGACTAGCGGGAACACCGGGGAGCTGTTTTTT.

The CDR3 DNA reads TGTGCCAGCAGTTCGCCGGGACAGGGGGCCTGGGAGCAGTACTTC. Translation: CASSSPGQGAWEQYF. This chain links TRBV27 with TRBJ2-7; 12 nucleotides line up with TRBD1. The CDR3 totals 15 residues. The germline V gene has CDR1 MNHEY and CDR2 SMNVEV (reference sequence). The ends lost 4 bases at V and 7 bases at J; junction bases unmatched: 8.

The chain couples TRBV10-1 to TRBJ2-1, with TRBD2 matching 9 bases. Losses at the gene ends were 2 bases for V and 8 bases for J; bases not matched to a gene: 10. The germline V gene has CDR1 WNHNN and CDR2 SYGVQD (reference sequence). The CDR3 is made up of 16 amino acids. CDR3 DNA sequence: TGCGCCAGCAGTGAGGAAGCGCGGGGGGGCCGGGATGAGCAGTTCTTC. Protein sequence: CASSEEARGGRDEQFF.

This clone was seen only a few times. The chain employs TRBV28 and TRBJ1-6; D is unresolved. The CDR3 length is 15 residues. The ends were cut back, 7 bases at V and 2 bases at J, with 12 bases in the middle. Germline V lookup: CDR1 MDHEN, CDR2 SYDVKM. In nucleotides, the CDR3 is TGTGCCAGCAAGGCGGCTCACACCTATAATTCACCCCTCCACTTT. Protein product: CASKAAHTYNSPLHF. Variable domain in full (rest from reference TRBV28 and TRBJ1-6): DVKVTQSSRYLVKRTGEKVFLECVQDMDHENMFWYRQDPGLGLRLIYFSYDVKMKEKGDIPEGYSVSREKKERFSLILESASTNQTSMYLCASKAAHTYNSPLHFGNGTRLTVT.

CDR3 sequence reads: CASSAGSSGNEQFF. Written as DNA, the CDR3 is TGTGCCAGCAGCGCTGGGAGTTCTGGGAATGAGCAGTTCTTC. J is TRBJ2-1 and V is TRBV7-9; a possible D gene is TRBD2 (5 bases). The V end was cut by 5 bases, the J end by 7 bases, with 15 bases between. CDR1 and CDR2 (germline): SEHNR, FQNEAQ (reference sequence). The CDR3 consists of 14 residues.

As DNA, the CDR3 is TGTGCCAGCAGTCCATGGAGGGGGGGCGATGAGCAGTTCTTC. Its protein product is CASSPWRGGDEQFF. The chain joins TRBV25-1 to TRBJ2-1, with D maybe TRBD2 (7 bases). The CDR3 is made up of 14 amino acids. V lost 5 bases, J lost 8 bases, and 16 bases lay in between. Germline assignment: CDR1 MGHDK and CDR2 SYGVNS.

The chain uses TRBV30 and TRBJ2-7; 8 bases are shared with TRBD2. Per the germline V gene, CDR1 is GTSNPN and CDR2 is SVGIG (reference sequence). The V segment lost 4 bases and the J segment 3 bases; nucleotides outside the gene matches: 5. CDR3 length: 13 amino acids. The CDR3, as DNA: TGTGCCTGGAATCGGCTAGCGGGCTACGAGCAGTACTTC. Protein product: CAWNRLAGYEQYF.

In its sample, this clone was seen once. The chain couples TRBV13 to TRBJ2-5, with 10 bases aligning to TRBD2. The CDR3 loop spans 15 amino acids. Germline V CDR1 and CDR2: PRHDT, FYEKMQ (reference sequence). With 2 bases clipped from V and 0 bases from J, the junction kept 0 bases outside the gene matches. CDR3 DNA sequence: TGTGCCAGCAGCTTACTAGCGGGGGACCAAGAGACCCAGTACTTC. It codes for CASSLLAGDQETQYF.

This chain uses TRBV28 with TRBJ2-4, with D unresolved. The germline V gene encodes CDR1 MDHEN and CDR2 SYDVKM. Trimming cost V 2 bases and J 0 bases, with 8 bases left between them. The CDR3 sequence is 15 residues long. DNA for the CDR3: TGTGCCAGCAGTTTACACAGTCGAGCCAAAAACATTCAGTACTTC. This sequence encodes CASSLHSRAKNIQYF.

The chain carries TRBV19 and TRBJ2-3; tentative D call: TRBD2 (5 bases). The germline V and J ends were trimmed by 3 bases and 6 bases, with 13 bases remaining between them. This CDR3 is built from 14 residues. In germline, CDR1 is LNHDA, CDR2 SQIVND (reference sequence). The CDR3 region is CASSMRVSLDTQYF. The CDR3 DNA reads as TGTGCCAGTAGTATGAGGGTGAGCCTGGATACGCAGTATTTT.

The CDR3 DNA follows: TGTGCCACCAGCAGAGATGGGCAGAACACTGAAGCTTTCTTT. Translated, it gives CATSRDGQNTEAFF. This chain joins TRBV15 and TRBJ1-1; no firm D call. CDR3 length: 14 amino acids. V was trimmed by 0 bases and J by 1 base, leaving 6 bases between them. Germline CDR1 is LNHNV and CDR2 is YYDKDF (reference sequence).

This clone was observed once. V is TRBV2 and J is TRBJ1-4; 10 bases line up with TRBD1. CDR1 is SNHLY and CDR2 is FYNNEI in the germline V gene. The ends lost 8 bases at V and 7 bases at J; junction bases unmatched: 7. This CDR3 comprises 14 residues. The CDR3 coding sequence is TGTGCCAGCGGAAGACAGGGGGCACGTGAAAAACTGTTTTTT. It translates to CASGRQGAREKLFF.

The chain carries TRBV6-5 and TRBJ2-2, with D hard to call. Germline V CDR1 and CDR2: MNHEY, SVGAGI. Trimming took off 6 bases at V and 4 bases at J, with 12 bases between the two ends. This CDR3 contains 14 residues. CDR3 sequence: CASRRTGSTGELFF. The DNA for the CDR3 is TGTGCCAGCAGACGGACGGGTAGCACCGGGGAGCTGTTTTTT.